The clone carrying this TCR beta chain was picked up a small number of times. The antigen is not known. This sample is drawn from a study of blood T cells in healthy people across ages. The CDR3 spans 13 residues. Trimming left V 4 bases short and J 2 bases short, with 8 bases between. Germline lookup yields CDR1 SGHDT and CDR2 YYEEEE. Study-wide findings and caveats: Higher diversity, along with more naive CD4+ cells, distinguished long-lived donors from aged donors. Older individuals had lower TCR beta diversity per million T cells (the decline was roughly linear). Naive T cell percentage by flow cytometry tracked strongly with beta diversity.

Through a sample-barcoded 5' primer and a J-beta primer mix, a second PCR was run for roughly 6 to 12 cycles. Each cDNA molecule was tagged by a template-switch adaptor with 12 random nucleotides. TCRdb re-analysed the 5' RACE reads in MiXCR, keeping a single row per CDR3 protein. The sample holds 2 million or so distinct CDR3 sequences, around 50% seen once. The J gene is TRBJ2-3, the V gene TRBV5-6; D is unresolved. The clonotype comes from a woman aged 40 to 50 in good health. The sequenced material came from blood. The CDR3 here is CASSRSNTDTQYF. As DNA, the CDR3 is TGTGCCAGCAGCAGGAGTAACACAGATACGCAGTATTTT.